The rows below give T cell receptor beta chains drawn from one sample of a study of response to subunit inactivated influenza vaccine. TCRdb independently ran MiXCR on the RT-PCR reads; one entry per CDR3 protein. The table lists hundreds of thousands of distinct CDR3 sequences, 25% of them singletons. The sample was CD4+ T cells sorted from PBMCs, taken about 5 days after vaccination. The receptors originated from a man aged 45-65 years who received an inactivated influenza vaccine. CDR3s include the opening cysteine and the closing phenylalanine or tryptophan. A D gene is named only where the DNA matches it firmly. Clone size is not always given. Where it is, it says once, few, many or a class for expanded clones.

TRBV11-2,TRBD1,TRBJ2-5,NA,TGTGCCAGCAGGTTACCGGGACAGGGCCAAGAGACCCAGTACTTC,CASRLPGQGQETQYF
TRBV20-1,NA,TRBJ1-4,NA,TGCAGTGCTGCTGGACCGCCCTACGGTGAAAAACTGTTTTTT,CSAAGPPYGEKLFF
TRBV18,NA,TRBJ2-5,few,TGTGCCAGCTCACCACAAAAGGGCATAACAGGATTCCGAGAGACCCAGTACTTC,CASSPQKGITGFRETQYF
TRBV5-6,NA,TRBJ1-3,many,TGTGCCAGCAGCTTGTACGGCTCTGGAAACACCATATATTTT,CASSLYGSGNTIYF
TRBV6-1,NA,TRBJ2-5,NA,TGTGCCAGCAGAGACACATGGGGGGGGGCCCGGGAGACCCAGTACTTC,CASRDTWGGARETQYF
TRBV20-1,NA,TRBJ1-5,NA,TGCAGTGCTAGGAGCCGCCAGGGCCAAAGCAATCAGCCCCAGCATTTT,CSARSRQGQSNQPQHF
TRBV4-3,TRBD1,TRBJ1-2,NA,TGCGCCAGCAGCCAAGGGGTCAACAGGGGGCGTAACTATGGCTACACCTTC,CASSQGVNRGRNYGYTF
TRBV5-1,NA,TRBJ2-2,NA,TGCGCCAGCAGCCTCGGACGGAAGGACACCGGGGAGCTGTTTTTT,CASSLGRKDTGELFF
TRBV20-1,NA,TRBJ2-1,few,TGCAGTGCTATTTCCGCGGGCCCGGGTGAGCAGTTCTTC,CSAISAGPGEQFF
TRBV18,NA,TRBJ2-7,once,TGTGCCAGCTCAAGGGGTCCGAGCGGGCCCTACGAGCAGTACTTC,CASSRGPSGPYEQYF
TRBV29-1,NA,TRBJ1-2,few,TGCAGCGTTGAGTACAGCCTTGGCTACACCTTC,CSVEYSLGYTF
TRBV20-1,NA,TRBJ2-7,NA,TGCAGTGCTGCCCCCCTTTCGGCAGGGGATTTCTACGAGCAGTACTTC,CSAAPLSAGDFYEQYF
TRBV28,TRBD2,TRBJ2-7,few,TGTGCCAGCAGGACTAGCCACTACGAGCAGTACTTC,CASRTSHYEQYF
TRBV7-2,NA,TRBJ1-4,few,TGTGCCAGCAGCTTAGGCCAGGCGAGGCGTGAAAAACTGTTTTTT,CASSLGQARREKLFF
TRBV5-6,TRBD2,TRBJ2-2,few,TGTGCCAGCAGCTTCGGGGGGAGGGCGAACACCGGGGAGCTGTTTTTT,CASSFGGRANTGELFF
TRBV5-1,NA,TRBJ2-1,few,TGCGCCAGCAGCTTGGATCCAGCCCTCGGCTCCTACAATGAGCAGTTCTTC,CASSLDPALGSYNEQFF
TRBV14,NA,TRBJ2-3,few,TGTGCCAGCAGCCGAGACACCGTCACAGATACGCAGTATTTT,CASSRDTVTDTQYF
TRBV15,NA,TRBJ2-7,NA,TGTGCCACCAGCGAGGCCAGACAATTCTACGAGCAGTACTTC,CATSEARQFYEQYF
TRBV6-1,NA,TRBJ1-2,NA,TGTGCCAGCAGTCCACGGGCTCTTATCTATGGCTACACCTTC,CASSPRALIYGYTF
TRBV6-5,TRBD1,TRBJ1-1,NA,TGTGCCAGCAGTTCGACAGGGGACCTTCGGGCTTTCTTT,CASSSTGDLRAFF
TRBV6-5,TRBD2,TRBJ2-7,few,TGTGCCAGCAGTTGGGGACTAGCGGGAGGCGAGCAGTACTTC,CASSWGLAGGEQYF
TRBV20-1,NA,TRBJ2-3,few,TGCAGTGCTAGGTTGGCTAGCTACACAGATACGCAGTATTTT,CSARLASYTDTQYF